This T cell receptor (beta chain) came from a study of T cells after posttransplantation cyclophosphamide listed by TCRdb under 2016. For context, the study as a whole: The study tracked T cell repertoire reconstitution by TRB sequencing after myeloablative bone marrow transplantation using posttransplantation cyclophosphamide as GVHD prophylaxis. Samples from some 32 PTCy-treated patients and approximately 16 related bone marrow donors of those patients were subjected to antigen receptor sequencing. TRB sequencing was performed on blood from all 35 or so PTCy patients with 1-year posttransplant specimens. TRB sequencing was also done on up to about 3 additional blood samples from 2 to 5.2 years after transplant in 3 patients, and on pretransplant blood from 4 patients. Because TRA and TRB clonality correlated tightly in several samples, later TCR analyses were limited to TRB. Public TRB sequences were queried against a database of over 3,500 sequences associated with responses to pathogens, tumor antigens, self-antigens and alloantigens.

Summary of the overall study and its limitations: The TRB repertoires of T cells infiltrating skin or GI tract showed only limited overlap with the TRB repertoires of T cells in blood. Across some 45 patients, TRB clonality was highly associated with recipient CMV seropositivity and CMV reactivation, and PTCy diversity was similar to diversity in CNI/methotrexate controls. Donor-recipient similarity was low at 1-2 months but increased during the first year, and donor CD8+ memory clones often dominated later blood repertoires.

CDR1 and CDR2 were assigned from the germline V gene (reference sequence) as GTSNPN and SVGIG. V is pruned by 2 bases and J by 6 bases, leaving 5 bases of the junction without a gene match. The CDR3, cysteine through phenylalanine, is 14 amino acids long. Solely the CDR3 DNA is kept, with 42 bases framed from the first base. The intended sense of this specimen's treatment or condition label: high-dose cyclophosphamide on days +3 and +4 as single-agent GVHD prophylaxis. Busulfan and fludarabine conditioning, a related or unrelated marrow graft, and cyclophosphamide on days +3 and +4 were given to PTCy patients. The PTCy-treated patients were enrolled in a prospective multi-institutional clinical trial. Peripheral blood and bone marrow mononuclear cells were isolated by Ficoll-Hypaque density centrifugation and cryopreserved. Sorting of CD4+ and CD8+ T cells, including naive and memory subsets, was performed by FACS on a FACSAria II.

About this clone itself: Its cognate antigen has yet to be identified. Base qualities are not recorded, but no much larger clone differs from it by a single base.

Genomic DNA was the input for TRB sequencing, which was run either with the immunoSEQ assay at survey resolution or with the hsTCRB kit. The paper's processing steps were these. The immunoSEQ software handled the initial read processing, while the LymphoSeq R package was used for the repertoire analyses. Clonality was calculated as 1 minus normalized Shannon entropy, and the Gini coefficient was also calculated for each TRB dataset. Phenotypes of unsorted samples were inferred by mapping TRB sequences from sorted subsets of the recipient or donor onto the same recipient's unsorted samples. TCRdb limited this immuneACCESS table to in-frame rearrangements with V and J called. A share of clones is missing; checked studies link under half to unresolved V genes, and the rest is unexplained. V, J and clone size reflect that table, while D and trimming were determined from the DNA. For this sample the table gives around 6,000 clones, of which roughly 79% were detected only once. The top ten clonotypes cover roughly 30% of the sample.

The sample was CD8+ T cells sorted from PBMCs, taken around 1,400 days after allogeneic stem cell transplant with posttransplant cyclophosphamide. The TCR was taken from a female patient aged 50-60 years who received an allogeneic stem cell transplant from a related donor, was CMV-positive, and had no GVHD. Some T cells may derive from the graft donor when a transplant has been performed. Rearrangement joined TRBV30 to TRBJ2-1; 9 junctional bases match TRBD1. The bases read TGTGCCTGGAGTCTTGGGACAGGGATCAATGAGCAGTTCTTC. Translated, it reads CAWSLGTGINEQFF.